This TCR beta chain was documented in a study of post-analysis software for immune sequencing data. Notes on the study in general: The five TRBV segments detected at higher frequency in patients than in controls included TRBV5-6, TRBV5-1 and TRBV20-1.

Unique molecular identifiers were carried by the TCR beta cDNA libraries. Input populations of 1 to 10 million T cells gave rise to roughly 0.5 million cDNA molecules. TCRdb ran MiXCR on the PCR reads and lists one entry per CDR3 protein. The data contain hundreds of thousands of distinct CDR3 sequences, under 70% of them singletons. With respect to this clonotype: What it binds is not known.

The V gene's germline CDR1 is SGHRS and CDR2 YFSETQ. The CDR3 length is 15 residues. V lost 3 bases, J lost 8 bases, and 10 bases stayed unmatched. V is TRBV5-1 and J is TRBJ1-4; 7 bases are shared with TRBD1. The source is a girl between 5 and 17 years old with multiple sclerosis. The sequenced sample was blood. CDR3 bases: TGCGCCAGCAGCTCAGAGGGGGCGTTAGGGGAAAAACTGTTTTTT. This gives the protein CASSSEGALGEKLFF.